Included here is one T cell receptor (beta chain) sequence, with context. Its target is not known. Germline values: CDR1 SQVTM, CDR2 ANQGSEA. Trimming took 4 bases from V and 5 from J, leaving 12 bases between them. This CDR3 has 13 amino acids. These data are taken from a study of CD8+CD57+ T cells in acquired aplastic anemia. TCR beta VDJ and CDR3 profiles were obtained from a genomic DNA template. TCRdb re-called the reads with MiXCR, one entry per CDR3 protein. The sample holds roughly 63,000 distinct CDR3 sequences, approximately 50% seen once. Overall study findings and caveats: About 27 shared CD8+ CDR3s appeared highly expressed within patients' immunodominant clones.

V gene TRBV29-1 combines with J gene TRBJ1-5; possible D gene TRBD1, 5 bases. Specimen: sorted CD4+, CD8+, or CD8+CD57+ T cells (not recorded which) from PBMCs. This sequence originates from a human donor in good health, serving as a control. CDR3 loop: CSVGLGVDQPQHF. The CDR3 DNA reads as TGCAGCGTTGGTTTGGGGGTCGATCAGCCCCAGCATTTT. The full variable domain, its missing parts supplied by reference TRBV29-1 and TRBJ1-5, is SAVISQKPSRDICQRGTSLTIQCQVDSQVTMMFWYRQQPGQSLTLIATANQGSEATYESGFVIDKFPISRPNLTFSTLTVSNMSPEDSSIYLCSVGLGVDQPQHFGDGTRLSIL.